A selection of T cell receptor beta chains follows, all from one sample in a study of blood T cells in healthy people across ages. TCRdb passed the 5' RACE reads through MiXCR, listing each CDR3 protein once. The sample lists 720,000 or so distinct CDR3 sequences; 40% to 45% were seen once. Sequenced: blood. All receptors derive from a man of 80 years or more in good health. The CDR3 runs from the conserved cysteine through the conserved F or W. The D gene is left open where the match is weak. A row's size may be missing; if present it is once, few, many or a size class.

D,V,J,size,CDR3,DNA
-,TRBV20-1,TRBJ1-4,-,CSASMDSRNEKLFF,TGCAGTGCTAGCATGGACAGTCGGAATGAAAAACTGTTTTTT
-,TRBV20-1,TRBJ2-7,-,CSARGSWSSYEQYF,TGCAGTGCTAGAGGTTCCTGGAGCTCCTACGAGCAGTACTTC
TRBD1,TRBV7-7,TRBJ2-5,many,CASSLGTGNKETQYF,TGTGCCAGCAGCCTCGGGACAGGGAATAAAGAGACCCAGTACTTC
-,TRBV20-1,TRBJ2-3,-,CSARRLPRASTDTQYF,TGCAGTGCTAGAAGGTTGCCGCGCGCTAGCACAGATACGCAGTATTTT
TRBD1,TRBV3-1,TRBJ2-4,-,CAGSKTGDIQYF,TGTGCCGGCAGCAAGACAGGGGACATTCAGTACTTC
TRBD1,TRBV7-2,TRBJ2-7,few,CASSLAPAGGYEQYF,TGTGCCAGCAGCTTAGCGCCGGCAGGGGGCTACGAGCAGTACTTC
-,TRBV20-1,TRBJ2-3,few,CSARDRKNMGNDSSTDTQYF,TGCAGTGCTAGAGATCGCAAGAATATGGGTAACGACTCTAGCACAGATACGCAGTATTTT
TRBD1,TRBV3-1,TRBJ2-6,once,CASSQPTGGVGANVLTF,TGTGCCAGCAGCCAGCCTACAGGGGGCGTTGGGGCCAACGTCCTGACTTTC
TRBD1,TRBV5-1,TRBJ2-5,-,CASSTAPGQGGEQYF,TGCGCCAGCAGCACAGCACCGGGACAGGGGGGGGAGCAGTACTTC
-,TRBV20-1,TRBJ2-7,-,CSARETATASYEQYF,TGCAGTGCTAGAGAAACGGCGACAGCTTCCTACGAGCAGTACTTC
TRBD2,TRBV7-6,TRBJ2-7,few,CASSPRAGGTYNEQYF,TGTGCCAGCAGCCCCCGAGCGGGAGGGACCTACAATGAGCAGTACTTC
-,TRBV6-2/TRBV6-3,TRBJ2-1,many,CASSYPRGVNEQFF,TGTGCCAGCAGTTATCCCCGAGGCGTGAATGAGCAGTTCTTC
TRBD2,TRBV7-3,TRBJ2-1,-,CASSPSGDNEQFF,TGTGCCAGCAGCCCAAGCGGGGACAATGAGCAGTTCTTC
TRBD1,TRBV7-2,TRBJ2-4,few,CASSQRVTGQGRNIQYF,TGTGCCAGCAGCCAAAGGGTGACGGGACAGGGGCGGAACATTCAGTACTTC
TRBD2,TRBV7-8,TRBJ2-1,-,CASSHGTLRGDEQFF,TGTGCCAGCAGCCACGGGACTCTGCGGGGGGATGAGCAGTTCTTC
-,TRBV7-9,TRBJ1-1,few,CASSLFEASYTEAFF,TGTGCCAGCAGCTTATTCGAGGCTAGTTACACTGAAGCTTTCTTT
-,TRBV6-2/TRBV6-3,TRBJ2-7,-,CASSTRGQGSYNEQYF,TGTGCCAGCAGTACCCGGGGGCAAGGGTCCTACAATGAGCAGTACTTC
TRBD1,TRBV29-1,TRBJ1-1,-,CSAPGTGGTEAFF,TGCAGCGCTCCCGGGACAGGGGGCACTGAAGCTTTCTTT
-,TRBV6-6,TRBJ2-7,few,CASGTTNYEQYF,TGTGCCAGCGGGACAACAAATTACGAGCAGTACTTC
-,TRBV12-5,TRBJ2-5,few,CASGFVHQETQYF,TGTGCTAGTGGTTTTGTCCACCAAGAGACCCAGTACTTC
TRBD2,TRBV7-9,TRBJ2-7,-,CASSPSGGGGEQYF,TGTGCCAGCAGCCCCAGCGGGGGCGGAGGCGAGCAGTACTTC
-,TRBV20-1,TRBJ2-5,-,CSAPSSSRTQYF,TGCAGTGCTCCTTCCAGCTCCAGGACCCAGTACTTC
TRBD1,TRBV20-1,TRBJ1-2,once,CSARTGQFYGYTF,TGCAGTGCTAGGACGGGACAGTTCTATGGCTACACCTTC
TRBD2,TRBV3-1,TRBJ2-3,-,CASSRAHLRGYSDTQYF,TGTGCCAGCAGCCGCGCCCATCTGCGGGGGTATTCAGATACGCAGTATTTT
-,TRBV20-1,TRBJ2-5,many,CSARDQGGPRGETQYF,TGCAGTGCTAGAGACCAGGGGGGACCCCGGGGGGAGACCCAGTACTTC
TRBD2,TRBV6-5,TRBJ2-3,-,CASGSGRDTDTQYF,TGTGCCTCGGGAAGCGGGAGGGACACAGATACGCAGTATTTT
-,TRBV5-1,TRBJ1-5,-,CASSALGNQPQHF,TGCGCCAGCAGTGCCTTGGGCAATCAGCCCCAGCATTTT
TRBD2,TRBV27,TRBJ2-1,few,CASSPTSGRLNEQFF,TGTGCCAGCAGTCCTACTAGCGGGAGGCTCAATGAGCAGTTCTTC
TRBD2,TRBV29-1,TRBJ2-7,-,CSVGTSGRVNNEQYF,TGCAGCGTTGGGACTAGCGGGAGAGTTAACAATGAGCAGTACTTC
-,TRBV30,TRBJ2-1,-,CAGDGGYNEQFF,TGTGCCGGGGACGGGGGTTACAATGAGCAGTTCTTC
-,TRBV7-9,TRBJ2-1,few,CASSLGAGMYNEQFF,TGTGCCAGCAGCCTTGGCGCAGGGATGTACAATGAGCAGTTCTTC
-,TRBV20-1,TRBJ2-1,-,CSPKEAGRPYNEQFF,TGCAGCCCCAAGGAGGCGGGGCGCCCCTACAATGAGCAGTTCTTC
TRBD2,TRBV28,TRBJ2-1,-,CASNPVGEGSYNEQFF,TGTGCCAGCAACCCAGTGGGGGAGGGATCCTACAATGAGCAGTTCTTC
TRBD1,TRBV5-4,TRBJ2-1,-,CASSLETGGGSEQFF,TGTGCCAGCAGCTTGGAGACAGGGGGCGGGTCTGAGCAGTTCTTC
TRBD1,TRBV5-1,TRBJ2-5,few,CASSKTGKETQYF,TGCGCCAGCAGCAAGACAGGGAAGGAGACCCAGTACTTC
-,TRBV6-5,TRBJ1-2,-,CASSYRRDARPGFGYTF,TGTGCCAGCAGTTACAGACGGGACGCTAGGCCCGGTTTTGGCTACACCTTC
-,TRBV27,TRBJ2-1,-,CASRQTQTGSGEQFF,TGTGCCAGCAGGCAGACCCAAACAGGTTCGGGAGAGCAGTTCTTC
TRBD2,TRBV28,TRBJ2-7,-,CASKTPGGRAYEQYF,TGTGCCAGCAAAACTCCGGGGGGGAGGGCTTACGAGCAGTACTTC
TRBD2,TRBV10-3,TRBJ2-5,few,CATKVAGNRGETQYF,TGTGCCACCAAGGTAGCGGGGAACCGGGGAGAGACCCAGTACTTC
TRBD2,TRBV10-2,TRBJ2-3,many,CASSEYPTSGYTDTQYF,TGCGCCAGCAGTGAGTATCCGACTAGCGGTTACACAGATACGCAGTATTTT
TRBD2,TRBV6-5,TRBJ2-1,-,CASSYSNLAGVGFNEQFF,TGTGCCAGCAGTTACTCGAATCTAGCGGGAGTGGGGTTCAATGAGCAGTTCTTC
-,TRBV9,TRBJ2-5,many,CASSIRDSKWETQYF,TGTGCCAGCAGCATTCGGGACTCGAAATGGGAGACCCAGTACTTC
-,TRBV6-1,TRBJ2-5,-,CASSRDGAQETQYF,TGTGCCAGCAGTAGAGACGGGGCCCAAGAGACCCAGTACTTC
-,TRBV20-1,TRBJ2-7,-,CSANRDASYEQYF,TGCAGTGCTAACAGGGACGCCTCCTACGAGCAGTACTTC
TRBD2,TRBV7-2,TRBJ2-7,many,CASSQGHSGGIRYEQYF,TGTGCCAGCAGCCAGGGCCACAGCGGGGGTATTCGATACGAGCAGTACTTC
-,TRBV7-8,TRBJ1-5,-,CASSLSRGNGQPQHF,TGTGCCAGCAGCTTATCCAGGGGAAACGGTCAGCCCCAGCATTTT
-,TRBV20-1,TRBJ2-7,once,CSARDQTRQKTYEQYF,TGCAGTGCTAGAGATCAGACGAGACAGAAGACCTACGAGCAGTACTTC
-,TRBV7-9,TRBJ2-3,-,CASSPRGGTTDTQYF,TGTGCCAGCAGCCCTAGGGGGGGGACCACAGATACGCAGTATTTT
-,TRBV29-1,TRBJ2-3,few,CSGLGPDTQYF,TGCAGCGGGCTTGGCCCAGATACGCAGTATTTT
-,TRBV7-9,TRBJ1-5,few,CASSGRGGSNQPQHF,TGTGCCAGCAGCGGAAGAGGCGGTAGCAATCAGCCCCAGCATTTT
-,TRBV20-1,TRBJ2-7,once,CSARDGLGYEQYF,TGCAGTGCTAGAGATGGGTTAGGCTACGAGCAGTACTTC